The entry that follows covers one TCR beta chain sequence. Some clones are missing from TCRdb's copy, which holds only in-frame ones; the method was immunoSEQ multiplex PCR. The sample records 53,000 or so clones, 70% to 90% being singletons. The sample originates from a study of OX40 agonist ivuxolimab in advanced cancers. On the study more broadly: Ivuxolimab is an agonistic anti-OX40 (CD134) antibody, and patients were treated with it.

The CDR3 consists of 15 residues. CDR1 and CDR2 (germline): SEHNR, FQNEAQ (reference sequence). The specimen was CD4+ or CD8+ T cells sorted from blood, collected in a trial of the OX40 agonist ivuxolimab. The TCR originated in an adult with an advanced solid tumor such as melanoma, head and neck, liver or kidney cancer. V usage is TRBV7-9 and J usage is TRBJ2-5; D is perhaps TRBD1 (5 bases). The J call may be mistaken, given a closer DNA end match to TRBJ2-7. CDR3: CASSSHLRQSYEQYF. CDR3 DNA sequence: TGTGCCAGCAGCTCACACCTGAGACAGTCCTACGAGCAGTACTTC.